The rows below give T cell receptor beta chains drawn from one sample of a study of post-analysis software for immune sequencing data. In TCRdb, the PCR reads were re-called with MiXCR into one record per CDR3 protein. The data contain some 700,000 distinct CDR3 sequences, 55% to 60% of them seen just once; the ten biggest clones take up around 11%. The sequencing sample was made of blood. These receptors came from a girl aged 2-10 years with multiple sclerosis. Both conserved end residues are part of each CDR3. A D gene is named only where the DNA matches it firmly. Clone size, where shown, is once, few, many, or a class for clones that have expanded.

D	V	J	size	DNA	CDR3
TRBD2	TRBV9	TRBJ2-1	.	TGTGCCAGCAGCGTAGTAGGTACGGGGGGGGCCTCCTACAATGAGCAGTTCTTC	CASSVVGTGGASYNEQFF
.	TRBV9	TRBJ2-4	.	TGTGCCAGCAGCCCCATGTCCGGGGGAAACATTCAGTACTTC	CASSPMSGGNIQYF
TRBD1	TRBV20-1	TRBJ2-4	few	TGCAGTGCTAGCACAGGGGGGTCGGCCAAAAACATTCAGTACTTC	CSASTGGSAKNIQYF
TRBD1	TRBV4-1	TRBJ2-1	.	TGCGCCAGCAGCCACTTATACCTTTCAGGGGGTCGGGGCTACAATGAGCAGTTCTTC	CASSHLYLSGGRGYNEQFF
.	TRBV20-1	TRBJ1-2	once	TGCAGTGCTAGCCTTCTTTCTGGGGATGGCTACACCTTC	CSASLLSGDGYTF
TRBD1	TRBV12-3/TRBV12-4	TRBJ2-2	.	TGTGCCAGCAGAGCCGGGACAGGGGGCCCCGGGGAGCTGTTTTTT	CASRAGTGGPGELFF
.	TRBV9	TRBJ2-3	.	TGTGCCAGCAGCGCTAGTATAGATACGCAGTATTTT	CASSASIDTQYF
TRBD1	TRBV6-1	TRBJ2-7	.	TGTGCCAGCAGCCCAGACAGGGTACGCGCCTACGAGCAGTACTTC	CASSPDRVRAYEQYF
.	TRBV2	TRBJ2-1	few	TGTGCCAGCAAAGGTACGGGGTACAATGAGCAGTTCTTC	CASKGTGYNEQFF
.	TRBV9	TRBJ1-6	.	TGTGCCAGCAGCGTAGCCGGCTATTCACCCCTCCACTTT	CASSVAGYSPLHF
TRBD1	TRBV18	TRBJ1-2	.	TGTGCCAGCTCGCAGGGACAGCTAGACTATGGCTACACCTTC	CASSQGQLDYGYTF
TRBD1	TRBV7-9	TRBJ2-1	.	TGTGCCAGCAGCTCGGGACAGGGGGCCTATGAGCAGTTCTTC	CASSSGQGAYEQFF
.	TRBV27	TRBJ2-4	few	TGTGCCAGCAGCTTACGGCCGTGGGACATTCAGTACTTC	CASSLRPWDIQYF
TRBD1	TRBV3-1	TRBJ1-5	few	TGTGCCAGCAGCCAAGGACAGGGTAGTCAGCCCCAGCATTTT	CASSQGQGSQPQHF
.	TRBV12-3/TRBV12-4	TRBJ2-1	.	TGTGCCAGCAGCCCGAGACTAGGTCCCGTCCCCCACAATGAGCAGTTCTTC	CASSPRLGPVPHNEQFF
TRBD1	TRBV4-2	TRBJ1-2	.	TGTGCCAGCAGCCAAGATCCCACCCCAGGGGGCGACTATGGCTACACCTTC	CASSQDPTPGGDYGYTF
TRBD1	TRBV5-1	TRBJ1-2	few	TGCGCCAGCAGCTGGGACAGGCCCTCTGGCTACACCTTC	CASSWDRPSGYTF
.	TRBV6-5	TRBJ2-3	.	TGTGCCAGCAGTTACGGTGGAAGGAGCACAGATACGCAGTATTTT	CASSYGGRSTDTQYF
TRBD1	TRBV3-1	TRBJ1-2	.	TGTGCCAGCAGCCAAAGTAGGGACAGGGGACACTATGGCTACACCTTC	CASSQSRDRGHYGYTF
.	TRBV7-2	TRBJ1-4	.	TGTGCCAGCAGCTCGGGGGGGGCGGCGGAAAAACTGTTTTTT	CASSSGGAAEKLFF
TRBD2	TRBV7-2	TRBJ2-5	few	TGTGCCAGCAGCTTAGGCGGGGGGGACCAAGAGACCCAGTACTTC	CASSLGGGDQETQYF
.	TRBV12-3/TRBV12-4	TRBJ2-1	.	TGTGCCAGCAGTTTAGGTCCGGGGGTAAGCTCCTACAATGAGCAGTTCTTC	CASSLGPGVSSYNEQFF
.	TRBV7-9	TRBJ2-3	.	TGTGCCAGCAGTCCGAGGGGCCCAGATACGCAGTATTTT	CASSPRGPDTQYF
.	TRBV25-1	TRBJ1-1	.	TGTGCCAGCAGTGAATCCCGCAACGACGCTTTCTTT	CASSESRNDAFF
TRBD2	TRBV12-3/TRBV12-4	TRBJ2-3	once	TGTGCCAGCAACTCGGGGACTAGCGGCTACACAGGTACGCAGTATTTT	CASNSGTSGYTGTQYF
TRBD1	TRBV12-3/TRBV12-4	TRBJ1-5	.	TGTGCCAGCAGTTTATTTTCTAGGGGGCTGAGCAATCAGCCCCAGCATTTT	CASSLFSRGLSNQPQHF
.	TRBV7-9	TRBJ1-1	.	TGTGCCAGCAGCTTAGGACTAGACGGAGCTGAAGCTTTCTTT	CASSLGLDGAEAFF
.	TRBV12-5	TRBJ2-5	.	TGTGCTAGTGGCCCCAGGGGTGGGAGCCGAGAGACCCAGTACTTC	CASGPRGGSRETQYF
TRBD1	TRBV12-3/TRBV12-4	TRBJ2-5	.	TGTGCCAGCAGTTTAGAGGGGGGGACAGGGCGGAACCAAGAGACCCAGTACTTC	CASSLEGGTGRNQETQYF
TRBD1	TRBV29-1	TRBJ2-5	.	TGCAGCGTTGGTGCCCCGGACAGGGGGCAAGAGACCCAGTACTTC	CSVGAPDRGQETQYF
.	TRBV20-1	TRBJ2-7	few	TGCAGTGCTAGAGAGTCAGCCTACGAGCAGTACTTC	CSARESAYEQYF
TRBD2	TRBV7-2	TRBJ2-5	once	TGTGCCAGCAGCCTAGCGGAAGAAGAGGCCCAGTACTTC	CASSLAEEEAQYF
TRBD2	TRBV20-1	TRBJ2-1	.	TGCAGTGCTAGGGTTAGCGGGGGCCTCTCCTACAATGAGCAGTTCTTC	CSARVSGGLSYNEQFF
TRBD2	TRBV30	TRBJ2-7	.	TGTGCCTGGAGTGGAACGACTAGCGGCACCTACGCGCAGTACTTC	CAWSGTTSGTYAQYF
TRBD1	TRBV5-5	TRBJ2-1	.	TGTGCCAGCAGCCGAGGACAGGGACCCAAGTACGATGAGCAGTTCTTC	CASSRGQGPKYDEQFF
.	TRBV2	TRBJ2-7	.	TGTGCCAGCAGTGCGTTGAGCGGCTACGAGCAGTACTTC	CASSALSGYEQYF
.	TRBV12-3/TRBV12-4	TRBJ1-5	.	TGTGCCAGCAGTGCGGATTATAGCAATCAGCCCCAGCATTTT	CASSADYSNQPQHF
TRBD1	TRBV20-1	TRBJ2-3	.	TGCAGTGCTAGAGAGTGGACAGGACCCACAGATACGCAGTATTTT	CSAREWTGPTDTQYF
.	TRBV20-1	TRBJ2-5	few	TGCAGTGCCTCCACATCCCGCGGGCAGTACTTC	CSASTSRGQYF
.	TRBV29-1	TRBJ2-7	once	TGCAGCGTTCGGGACGGACGTTTCTACGAGCAGTACTTC	CSVRDGRFYEQYF
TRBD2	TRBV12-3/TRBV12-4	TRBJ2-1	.	TGTGCCAGCAGCTCGGTCGGGACTAGCGGGACTCACAATGAGCAGTTCTTC	CASSSVGTSGTHNEQFF